A single sample gave rise to the 7 T cell receptor beta chains below, sequenced in a study of cytomegalovirus exposure and HLA in healthy donors. The PCR had 60 Vbeta and 13 Jbeta primers. Here immunoSEQ multiplex PCR was the method, and the copy in TCRdb shows in-frame clones only, minus some. Here the sample spans fewer than 120,000 clones, over 60% being singletons. Source material: PBMCs. The receptors derive from a woman between 55 and 75 years old in good health and CMV-seropositive.

This clone was counted only a few times. The chain joins TRBV10-3 to TRBJ1-3; D perhaps matches TRBD1 (6 bases). There are 16 residues in the CDR3. In germline, CDR1 is ENHRY, CDR2 SYGVKD. V dropped 3 bases and J dropped 0 bases, with 12 bases sitting between them. The CDR3 DNA sequence: TGTGCCATCAGTGACTCCAGGGGAGTCTCTGGAAACACCATATATTTT. Translated, it gives CAISDSRGVSGNTIYF.

This chain joins TRBV6-5 and TRBJ1-5; 7 nucleotides line up with TRBD1. Germline-derived CDR1 and CDR2 are MNHEY and SVGAGI. With 6 bases clipped from V and 9 bases from J, the junction kept 8 bases outside the gene matches. The CDR3 covers 13 residues. Here the CDR3 reads CASRIRTGTPQHF. The CDR3 bases are TGTGCCAGCAGGATCCGGACAGGAACGCCCCAGCATTTT.

CDR3 nucleotides: TGTGCCAGCAGTCACGGACAGTTTTTATATTGGGACGAGCAGTACTTC. As protein: CASSHGQFLYWDEQYF. The rearrangement joins TRBV7-2 to TRBJ2-7; tentatively, D is TRBD1 (6 bases). Germline V lookup: CDR1 SGHTA, CDR2 FQGNSA. V lost 6 bases to trimming and J lost 5 bases, with 23 bases between them. This CDR3 region has 16 residues.

The chain couples TRBV6-6 to TRBJ2-3, with D tentatively TRBD2 (7 bases). V dropped 2 bases and J dropped 2 bases, with 11 bases sitting between them. In germline, CDR1 is MNHNY, CDR2 SVGAGI (reference sequence). The CDR3 runs to 15 residues. The DNA for the CDR3 is TGTGCCAGCAGTTACGGGGGGGCGTCCACAGATACGCAGTATTTT. Translated: CASSYGGASTDTQYF.

Comment on this clone: The junction and the germline gene differ at one end; a read error may be behind it. The chain has TRBV7-9 and TRBJ1-4, with D possibly TRBD1 on 6 matching bases. The CDR3 is 15 residues long. The germline V gene has CDR1 SEHNR and CDR2 FQNEAQ (reference sequence). The CDR3 sequence: CSSSLAGQNNEKLFF. CDR3 sequence (DNA): TGTTCCAGCAGCTTAGCCGGACAGAATAATGAAAAACTGTTTTTT.

The V call is TRBV30, the J call TRBJ2-3, with 10 bases aligning to TRBD2. This CDR3 has 16 amino acids. Germline-derived CDR1 and CDR2 are GTSNPN and SVGIG (reference sequence). V lost 5 bases, J lost 4 bases, and 12 bases stayed unmatched. The CDR3 nucleotides are TGTGCCTGGGGAAAAGCCTTTAGCGGGAGGTCAGATACGCAGTATTTT. This gives the protein CAWGKAFSGRSDTQYF. Together with reference TRBV30 and TRBJ2-3, the CDR3 gives the full variable domain: SQTIHQWPATLVQPVGSPLSLECTVEGTSNPNLYWYRQAAGRGLQLLFYSVGIGQISSEVPQNLSASRPQDRQFILSSKKLLLSDSGFYLCAWGKAFSGRSDTQYFGPGTRLTVL.

The chain uses TRBV6-1 and TRBJ2-7; 10 bases map to TRBD2. The CDR3 runs 14 residues. Looked up from germline, CDR1 is MNHNS and CDR2 is SASEGT. The junction had 4 bases not matched to a gene; V was cut back by 6 bases and J by 2 bases. The DNA of the CDR3 is TGTGCCAGCAGGGGACTAGCGAGTCCCTACGAGCAGTACTTC. Amino acids: CASRGLASPYEQYF.